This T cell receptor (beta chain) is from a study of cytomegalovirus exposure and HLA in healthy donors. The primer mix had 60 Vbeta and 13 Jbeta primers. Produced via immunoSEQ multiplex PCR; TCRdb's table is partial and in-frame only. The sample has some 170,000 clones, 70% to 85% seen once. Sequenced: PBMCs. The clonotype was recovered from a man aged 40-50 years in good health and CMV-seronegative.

The CDR3 region has the DNA TGTGCCAGCTCCACATCAGAGACAGCTAACTATGGCTACACCTTC. Protein sequence: CASSTSETANYGYTF. The chain links TRBV18 to TRBJ1-2; D is perhaps TRBD1 (5 bases). This CDR3 spans 15 amino acids. In germline, CDR1 is KGHSH, CDR2 LQKENI. V was pared by 6 bases and J by 0 bases, with 14 bases between.